This T cell receptor (beta chain) derives from a study of T-cell memory formation after mild COVID-19. The ends were cut back, 0 bases at V and 10 bases at J, with 18 bases in the middle. The CDR3 runs 14 residues. Germline V gene data show CDR1 as SQVTM and CDR2 as ANQGSEA. TCRdb passed the 5' RACE reads through MiXCR, listing each CDR3 protein once. Of roughly 610,000 distinct CDR3 sequences in the sample, roughly 17% are singletons; the top ten hold just over 8%. Many counts were recorded for this clonotype. The J gene is TRBJ1-1, the V gene TRBV29-1; D gene ambiguous. What was sequenced was PBMCs or a T cell subset sorted from them (not recorded which). The TCR originated in an adult woman who had mild COVID-19 (a few samples of this study predate the infection). Cell type and time point are not known. The CDR3 loop reads CSVEDRTAGIGAFF. Here the CDR3 DNA reads TGCAGCGTTGAAGATAGGACGGCCGGGATAGGAGCTTTCTTT.